Each of the 23 T cell receptor beta chains below was sequenced from the same sample in a study of T cell clonality in common variable immunodeficiency (dated by TCRdb to the mid-2010s). The library relied on the immunoSEQ multiplex PCR assay. Sourced from immuneACCESS, this table was stored by TCRdb with only in-frame sequences that have V and J called. A share of the clones is absent; for the studies checked, an unresolved V gene accounts for under half, and the remainder has no known explanation. The sample records 40,000 to 45,000 clones, none occurring a single time. The ten largest account for over 1.3% of the sample. The source material was peripheral blood mononuclear cells. The receptors here all came from a person aged 18-69 years in good health.

At least ten counts were recorded for this clone. The CDR3 end lies 3 residues beyond the end of the read and is filled in from the germline J gene. The chain combines TRBV5-5 with TRBJ2-7, with TRBD2 matching 8 bases. CDR1 is SGHKS, CDR2 YYEKEE, per germline (reference sequence). The J segment lost 0 bases and the V segment lost 0 bases, leaving 2 bases of the junction unmatched. CDR3 length: 15 amino acids. CDR3 bases read: TGTGCCAGCAGCTTGGGGCGGGAGGCCTCCTACGAG. Translation gives CASSLGREASYE. From start to end, the CDR3 is CASSLGREASYEQYF.

This clone was counted ten times or more. The read comes to an end 3 residues before the CDR3 does, leaving the germline J gene to fill in the end. The J gene is TRBJ1-4, the V gene TRBV6-1; TRBD1 matches at 10 bases. CDR3 length: 16 amino acids. The V gene's germline CDR1 is MNHNS and CDR2 SASEGT. With 4 bases clipped from V and 3 bases from J, the junction kept 5 bases outside the gene matches. The CDR3 protein is CASSGRTGGSNEKLFF. The covered CDR3 bases are TGTGCCAGCAGTGGACGGACAGGGGGATCTAATGAAAAA.

This clone was picked up many times. Coverage ceases 3 residues before the CDR3 finishes, and the germline J gene fills in the end. The V and J genes are TRBV9 and TRBJ2-1; D possibly corresponds to TRBD1 (6 bases). Germline loops: CDR1 SGDLS, CDR2 YYNGEE. Trimming left V 5 bases short and J 5 bases short, with 11 bases between. This CDR3 contains 13 residues. The CDR3 loop is CASRGARDNEQFF. CDR3 DNA (partial): TGTGCCAGCAGGGGGGCTAGAGACAATGAG.

In this sample, this clone turned up many times. The read terminates 3 residues before the CDR3 end, so the remaining end is supplied by the germline J gene. The rearrangement joins TRBV2 to TRBJ2-5, with a weak D call TRBD2 (7 bases). The CDR3 loop spans 15 amino acids. CDR1 and CDR2 (germline): SNHLY, FYNNEI. Trimming took off 4 bases at V and 5 bases at J, with 17 bases between the two ends. CDR3 amino acids: CASSVGGGAGETQYF. The CDR3 bases that were read are TGTGCCAGCAGTGTCGGAGGGGGGGCGGGGGAGACC.

This clone was picked up many times. The read gets to within 3 residues of the CDR3 end, and the germline J gene fills in the rest. The chain carries TRBV7-9 and TRBJ2-7; tentative D call: TRBD1 (6 bases). The V gene's germline CDR1 is SEHNR and CDR2 FQNEAQ (reference sequence). This CDR3 comprises 14 residues. Trimming stripped 5 bases from V and 6 bases from J, with 17 bases between. The CDR3 bases that were read are TGTGCCAGCAGCACGGAAGGACAGTTTGGCGAG. Translation gives CASSTEGQFGE. The complete CDR3 sequence is CASSTEGQFGEQYF.

This clone appeared many times. The read ends 3 residues early relative to the CDR3; the germline J gene fills the gap. The sample has other DNA sequences that encode this CDR3 too. The chain carries TRBV6-1 and TRBJ1-1; possibly TRBD1 for D (5 bases). This CDR3 comprises 14 residues. Germline CDR1 and CDR2: MNHNS and SASEGT. The chain's CDR3 is CASSDQGSLPEAFF. CDR3 DNA (partial): TGTGCCAGCAGTGATCAGGGTAGCCTTCCCGAA.

As regards this clone: The CDR3 is cut off 3 residues early in the read; its end comes from the germline J gene. V is TRBV7-8 and J is TRBJ2-2; D remains unclear. Germline assignment: CDR1 SGHVS and CDR2 FQNEAQ. This CDR3 is 15 amino acids long. CDR3 protein: CASSLMAATNEKLFF. The CDR3 bases that were read are TGTGCCAGCAGCTTAATGGCGGCAACTAATGAAAAG.

This clone appeared many times. CDR3 DNA (partial): TGCAGTGCTATGACGGGGGAGACC. As protein: CSAMTGET. The whole CDR3 protein reads CSAMTGETQYF. The rearrangement joins TRBV20-1 to TRBJ2-5; perhaps TRBD2 as D (5 bases). The CDR3 end is not reached by the read, which stops 3 residues before it; the germline J gene fills it in. The germline V gene has CDR1 DFQATT and CDR2 SNEGSKA (reference sequence). The CDR3 sequence is 11 residues long. The V gene lost 4 bases and the J gene lost 5 bases, with 8 bases spanning the gap.

This clone was counted ten times or more. Read coverage stops 3 residues before the CDR3 terminus; the germline J gene supplies the remainder. The rearrangement joins TRBV7-9 to TRBJ2-5, with 7 bases matching TRBD2. This CDR3 comprises 14 residues. Germline CDR1 SEHNR, CDR2 FQNEAQ (reference sequence). V gave up 5 bases and J gave up 3 bases; unmatched junction bases: 6. CDR3 DNA, as far as it was read: TGTGCCAGCAGCCGAGTCAGCGGGGAAGAGACC. Amino acid sequence: CASSRVSGEET. The full CDR3 protein is CASSRVSGEETQYF. Full variable domain (missing parts from reference TRBV7-9 and TRBJ2-5): DTGVSQNPRHKITKRGQNVTFRCDPISEHNRLYWYRQTLGQGPEFLTYFQNEAQLEKSRLLSDRFSAERPKGSFSTLEIQRTEQGDSAMYLCASSRVSGEETQYFGPGTRLLVL.

This clone was counted at least ten times. The CDR3 end lies 3 residues beyond the end of the read and is filled in from the germline J gene. The rearrangement uses TRBV5-1 and TRBJ2-4; D not resolved. V lost 4 bases and J 3 bases, leaving 14 bases between the germline ends. This CDR3 spans 15 amino acids. Germline CDR1 SGHRS, CDR2 YFSETQ. CDR3 bases read: TGCGCCAGCAGCCCCCAGGCTAACCTCAAAAACATT. Translated, it gives CASSPQANLKNI. The CDR3, in full, reads CASSPQANLKNIQYF.

The sample holds many counts of this clone. CDR3: CASSLGTSITDTQYF. CDR3 DNA (partial): TGTGCCAGCAGCTTAGGGACTAGCATTACAGATACG. The rearrangement uses TRBV7-3 and TRBJ2-3; 9 bases line up with TRBD2. The read stops 3 residues short of the end of the CDR3; the missing end is completed from the germline J gene. With 2 bases clipped from V and 3 bases from J, the junction kept 3 bases outside the gene matches. This CDR3 is 15 amino acids long. The germline CDR1 and CDR2 sequences are SGHTA and FQGTGA.

The sample holds many counts of this clone. Sequencing ends 3 residues short of the CDR3 end; the germline J gene provides the rest. This chain uses TRBV7-3 with TRBJ2-2; tentative D call: TRBD1 (6 bases). The CDR3 totals 14 residues. Trimming left V 4 bases short and J 8 bases short, with 14 bases between. Germline values: CDR1 SGHTA, CDR2 FQGTGA. The covered CDR3 bases are TGTGCCAGCAGCTCAGACAGGCTTTTAGGGGAG. Protein sequence: CASSSDRLLGE. The whole CDR3 is CASSSDRLLGELFF.

There are many counts of this clone. The DNA read from the CDR3 is TGTGCCAGTTTAGCGGGAGCTGGTTACGAG. Its protein product is CASLAGAGYE. From start to end, the CDR3 is CASLAGAGYEQYF. The gene calls are TRBV28 and TRBJ2-7; 9 nucleotides match TRBD2. The sequenced fragment ends 3 residues before the CDR3 boundary, so the rest is inferred from the germline J gene. Trimming removed 9 bases from V and 4 bases from J; junction bases left unmatched: 7. The germline V gene has CDR1 MDHEN and CDR2 SYDVKM. CDR3 length equals 13 residues.

Notes on this clone: Sequencing ends 3 residues short of the CDR3 end; the germline J gene provides the rest. This chain connects TRBV5-1 to TRBJ1-1; a weak D match, TRBD1 (5 bases). Germline CDR1 and CDR2: SGHRS and YFSETQ. The V end lost 1 base, the J end lost 2 bases, and 9 bases lay between the germline ends. The CDR3 is 14 residues long. The DNA read from the CDR3 is TGCGCCAGCAGCTTGCAGGGAGGAAACACTGAA. It encodes CASSLQGGNTE. The complete CDR3 sequence is CASSLQGGNTEAFF.

At least ten counts were recorded for this clone. The CDR3 DNA, read in part, is TGTGCCAGCAGCACAAGCTATGGC. Its translation is CASSTSYG. The entire CDR3 sequence reads CASSTSYGYTF. The chain links TRBV7-6 to TRBJ1-2; D is uncertain. The read comes to an end 3 residues before the CDR3 does, leaving the germline J gene to fill in the end. CDR1 and CDR2 (germline): SGHVS, FNYEAQ. Trimming left V 5 bases short and J 4 bases short, with 5 bases between. There are 11 residues in the CDR3.

This clone was seen ten or more times. The read terminates 3 residues before the CDR3 end, so the remaining end is supplied by the germline J gene. The chain has TRBV11-2 and TRBJ2-3, with TRBD2 matching 10 bases. CDR3 length equals 13 residues. V was pared by 8 bases and J by 4 bases, with 3 bases of the junction left unmatched. Per germline, CDR1 SGHAT and CDR2 FQNNGV. CDR3 amino acids: CASGLAGADTQYF. The covered CDR3 bases are TGTGCCAGCGGTCTAGCGGGAGCAGATACG.

This clone was counted many times. The part of the CDR3 DNA that was read is TGTGCCAGCAGTGTGGGACTAGCGGGAGGGTCCTACGAG. Translating it yields CASSVGLAGGSYE. The full CDR3 sequence reads CASSVGLAGGSYEQYF. The chain couples TRBV2 to TRBJ2-7, with 16 nucleotides matching TRBD2. The read falls 3 residues short of the CDR3 end, and the missing part is taken from the germline J gene. V dropped 4 bases and J dropped 1; count of bases not matched to a gene: 1. Germline V gives CDR1 SNHLY, CDR2 FYNNEI. The CDR3 length is 16 residues. The full variable domain, its missing parts supplied by reference TRBV2 and TRBJ2-7, is EPEVTQTPSHQVTQMGQEVILRCVPISNHLYFYWYRQILGQKVEFLVSFYNNEISEKSEIFDDQFSVERPDGSNFTLKIRSTKLEDSAMYFCASSVGLAGGSYEQYFGPGTRLTVT.

This clone was observed many times. Read sequence stops 3 residues before the CDR3 end, and the germline J gene provides the missing end. The V gene is TRBV30, the J gene TRBJ1-2; D is uncertain. V gave up 1 base and J gave up 7 bases, with 10 bases separating them. Germline V gene sequence: CDR1 GTSNPN, CDR2 SVGIG (reference sequence). The CDR3 consists of 12 residues. CDR3 sequence reads: CAWSATVGGYTF. The sequenced CDR3 bases are TGTGCCTGGAGTGCTACAGTGGGTGGC.

Worth noting for this clone: The read ends 3 residues shy of where the CDR3 ends; the end is completed using the germline J gene. The chain is built from TRBV7-3 and TRBJ1-1; possible D gene TRBD1, 5 bases. CDR1 is SGHTA and CDR2 is FQGTGA in the germline V gene. Trimming took 5 bases from V and 3 from J, leaving 13 bases between them. The CDR3 length is 14 residues. The sequenced part of the CDR3 DNA is TGTGCCAGCAGCCCGCAGGGTACGGACACTGAA. Its translation is CASSPQGTDTE. The entire CDR3 protein reads CASSPQGTDTEAFF. The entire variable domain, with the rest obtained from reference TRBV7-3 and TRBJ1-1, is as follows: GAGVSQTPSNKVTEKGKYVELRCDPISGHTALYWYRQSLGQGPEFLIYFQGTGAADDSGLPNDRFFAVRPEGSVSTLKIQRTERGDSAVYLCASSPQGTDTEAFFGQGTRLTVV.

With regard to this clone: The read finishes 3 residues shy of the CDR3 end, and the germline J gene is used to complete it. The V and J genes are TRBV10-2 and TRBJ1-2, with D possibly matching TRBD1 (5 bases). Trimming removed 0 bases at V and 3 bases at J, with 14 bases between. Germline lookup yields CDR1 WSHSY and CDR2 SAAADI. CDR3 length equals 16 residues. The DNA read from the CDR3 is TGCGCCAGCAGTGAGTCCGGCAGGGAGAAGGACTATGGC. This sequence encodes CASSESGREKDYG. The full-length CDR3 reads as CASSESGREKDYGYTF.

This clone appeared many times. The CDR3 end falls 3 residues outside the read, so it is completed with the germline J gene. J is TRBJ2-1 and V is TRBV28, with 9 bases that match TRBD1. The ends lost 5 bases at V and 6 bases at J; junction bases unmatched: 8. Germline assignment: CDR1 MDHEN and CDR2 SYDVKM. The CDR3 runs 15 residues. The sequenced part of the CDR3 DNA is TGTGCCAGCAGTCGAAACAGGGGGCGAGGCAATGAG. The encoded protein is CASSRNRGRGNE. The whole CDR3 sequence is CASSRNRGRGNEQFF.

Turning to this clone: The missing CDR3 end, 3 residues past where the read stops, is filled in from the germline J gene. V is TRBV5-4 and J is TRBJ2-7; TRBD1 agrees at 9 bases. The CDR3 extends over 15 amino acids. V gave up 4 bases and J gave up 6 bases; unmatched junction bases: 11. CDR1 is SGHNT and CDR2 is YYREEE in the germline V gene (reference sequence). The DNA read from the CDR3 is TGTGCCAGCAGCACCCCGGGACAGGGAGGTGGCGAG. This codes for CASSTPGQGGGE. Given in full, the CDR3 is CASSTPGQGGGEQYF.

This clone came up a few times. The CDR3 bases that were read are TGTGCCAGTAGTGAAGGACAGGGAAATAATTCACCC. This translates into CASSEGQGNNSP. The entire CDR3 reads CASSEGQGNNSPLHF. The V and J genes are TRBV19 and TRBJ1-6, with 8 positions matching TRBD1. The read falls 3 residues short of the CDR3 end, and the missing part is taken from the germline J gene. Trimming at V came to 5 bases and at J to 5 bases, leaving 5 bases not matched to a gene. The CDR3 totals 15 residues. Per germline, CDR1 LNHDA and CDR2 SQIVND (reference sequence). The whole variable domain, remainder taken from reference TRBV19 and TRBJ1-6, is DGGITQSPKYLFRKEGQNVTLSCEQNLNHDAMYWYRQDPGQGLRLIYYSQIVNDFQKGDIAEGYSVSREKKESFPLTVTSAQKNPTAFYLCASSEGQGNNSPLHFGNGTRLTVT.